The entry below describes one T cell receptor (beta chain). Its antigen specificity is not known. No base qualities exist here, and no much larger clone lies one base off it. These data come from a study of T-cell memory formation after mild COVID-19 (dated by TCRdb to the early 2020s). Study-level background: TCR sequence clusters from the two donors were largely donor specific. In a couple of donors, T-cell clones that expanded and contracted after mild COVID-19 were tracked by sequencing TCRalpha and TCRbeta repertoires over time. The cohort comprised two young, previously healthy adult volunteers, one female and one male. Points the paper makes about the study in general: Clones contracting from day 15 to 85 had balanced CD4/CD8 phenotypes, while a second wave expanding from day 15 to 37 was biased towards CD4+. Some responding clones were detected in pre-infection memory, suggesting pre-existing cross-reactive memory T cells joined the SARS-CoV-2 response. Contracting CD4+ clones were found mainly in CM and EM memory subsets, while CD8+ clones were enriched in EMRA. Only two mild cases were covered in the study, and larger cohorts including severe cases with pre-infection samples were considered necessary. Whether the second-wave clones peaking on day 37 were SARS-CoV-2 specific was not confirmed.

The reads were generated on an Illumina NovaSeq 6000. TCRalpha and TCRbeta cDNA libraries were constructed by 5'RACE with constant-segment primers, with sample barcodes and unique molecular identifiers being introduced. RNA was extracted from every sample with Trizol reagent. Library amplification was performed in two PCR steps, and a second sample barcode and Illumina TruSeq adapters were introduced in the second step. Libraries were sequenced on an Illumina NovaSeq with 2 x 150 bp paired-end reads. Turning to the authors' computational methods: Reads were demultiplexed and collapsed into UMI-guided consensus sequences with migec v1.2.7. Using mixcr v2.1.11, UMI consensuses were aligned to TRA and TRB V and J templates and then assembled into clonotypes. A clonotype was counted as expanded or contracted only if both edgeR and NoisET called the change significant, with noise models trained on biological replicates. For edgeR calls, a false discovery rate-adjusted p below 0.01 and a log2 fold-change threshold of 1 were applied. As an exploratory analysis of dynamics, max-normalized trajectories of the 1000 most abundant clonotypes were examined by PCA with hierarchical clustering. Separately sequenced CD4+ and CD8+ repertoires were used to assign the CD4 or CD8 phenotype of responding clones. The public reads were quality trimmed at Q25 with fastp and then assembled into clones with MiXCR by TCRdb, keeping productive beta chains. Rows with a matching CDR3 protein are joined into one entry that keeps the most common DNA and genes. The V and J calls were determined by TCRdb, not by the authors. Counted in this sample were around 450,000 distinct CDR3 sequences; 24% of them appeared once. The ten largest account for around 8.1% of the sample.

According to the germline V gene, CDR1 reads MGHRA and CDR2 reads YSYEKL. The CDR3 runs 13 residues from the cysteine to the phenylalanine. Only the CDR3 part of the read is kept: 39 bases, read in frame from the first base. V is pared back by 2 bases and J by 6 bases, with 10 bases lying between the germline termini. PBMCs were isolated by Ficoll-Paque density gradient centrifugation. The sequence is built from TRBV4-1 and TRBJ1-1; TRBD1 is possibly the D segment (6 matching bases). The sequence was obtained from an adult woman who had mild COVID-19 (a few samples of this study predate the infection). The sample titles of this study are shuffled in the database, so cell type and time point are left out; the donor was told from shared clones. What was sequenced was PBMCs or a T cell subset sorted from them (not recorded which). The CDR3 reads CASSQLQGPEAFF. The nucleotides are TGCGCCAGCAGCCAACTCCAGGGGCCTGAAGCTTTCTTT.